This TCR beta chain appears in the sequencing data of a study of cytomegalovirus exposure and HLA in healthy donors (TCRdb year 2017). Context from the whole study: An earlier analysis of roughly 610 of the donors reported about 300 Gb of sequence data and around 110 million unique TCR beta sequences obtained from about 200 million T cells. An early release that covered about 600 HLA-typed donors contained approximately 300 gigabases of sequencing data and 65 million to 100 million unique TCR sequences. The genetic ancestry cluster associated with self-reported Caucasian donors included 70% to 85% of the 398 genotyped donors. The study was designed to test whether signatures of past pathogen exposure could be identified by cataloging public T cell receptors. Using immunosequencing, the study profiled T cell repertoires from around 670 subjects and related those repertoires to cytomegalovirus serostatus. Besides the first cohort of about 730 subjects, a separate validation cohort made up of over a hundred different subjects was used. To predict cytomegalovirus infection status, the study brought together high-throughput TCR immunosequencing, statistical association of individual TCRs with disease status, and machine learning. To study patterns of TCR occurrence, a later analysis re-analyzed previously published TCR beta repertoires from several hundred donors and added high-resolution HLA genotyping. The later analysis used no new phenotypic data to find candidate immune exposures, relying instead on TCR beta sequences and their occurrence across donors. In an earlier analysis of roughly 580 of the donors, high-throughput TCR beta sequencing was used to judge whether each TCR beta V gene segment behaved as functional or pseudogenic. Donor age, sex, ethnicity and CMV serostatus were compiled alongside the repertoire data. A later genetic analysis used genome-wide SNP genotypes for about three fifths of the 666 donors, treating that subset as a discovery cohort. All discovery cohort repertoires had been generated using a single sequencing platform. HLA typing included class I and class II loci at four-digit resolution. The number of typed donors differed by locus: roughly 629-640 for A, B, C, DRB1 and DQB1; 500 to 550 for DQA1; fewer than 610 for DPA1; and around 470 for DPB1. A handful of DR-DQ haplotypes were handled as single units for association and clustering because linkage in the cohort was strong. Among some 400 genotyped donors of the cohort, an average of approximately 220,000 unique TCR beta nucleotide sequences was sequenced per donor, of which 15% to 20% were non-productive.

V is pared back by 4 bases and J by 9 bases, with 13 bases lying between the germline termini. CDR3 length: 14 amino acids, cysteine to phenylalanine. The retained sequence is limited to the CDR3, 42 bases, with the frame set at the first base. The germline V gene gives CDR1 as MNHEY and CDR2 as SVGAGI. The cohort was made up of 500 to 850 healthy bone marrow donors. At the time of sampling, every cohort member was nominally healthy, though immune exposures that went unrecorded were likely present. The donor tested CMV seropositive and was one of the 289 seropositive cohort members. Each donor provided a peripheral blood sample, and peripheral blood mononuclear cells were used for TCR beta sequencing. The Qiagen DNeasy Blood Extraction Kit was used to extract genomic DNA from the blood cell samples. Turning to this clone: What antigen it recognizes has not been identified. The sample holds no much larger clone one base away, and base qualities are not on file.

Library preparation used the immunoSEQ multiplex PCR assay. For the multiplex PCR, a mixture combining 60 forward primers for TCR Vbeta segments and 13 reverse primers for TCR Jbeta segments was used. The CDR3 region of rearranged TCR beta genes was amplified from genomic DNA by a multiplex PCR assay. Amplified TCR beta libraries were sequenced as 87-base-pair reads on the Illumina HiSeq System. The paper's data handling went like this. A later analysis counted some 80 million unique TCR beta chains across the 550 to 750 repertoires, and 10 million to 12 million of these chains were shared by at least two donors. To remove PCR and sequencing errors, raw reads were error-corrected and collapsed into unique sequences using a nearest-neighbor algorithm that merged closely related sequences. Alignment of CDR3 sequences to IMGT reference sequences was used to assign V, D and J gene segments. For a sequence to be retained, a match of at least six nucleotides was required to both a V gene segment and a J gene segment. A rearrangement counted as productive if the CDR3 had no stop codons and remained in frame with V and J, and every other rearrangement counted as non-productive. Following IMGT convention, CDR3 was defined as the stretch from the second conserved V-encoded cysteine to the conserved J-encoded phenylalanine. Sequences without an unambiguous match to a single V gene segment were excluded from the earlier analysis of about 600 of the donors. An earlier analysis of approximately 590 of the donors classified V segments as functional when productive rearrangements were above 56.7% and as segregating when the standard deviation between donors was above 5%. A statistical classification framework was built to diagnose cytomegalovirus status from the catalog of TCR beta chain sequences. V and J gene assignment, in a later analysis, came from comparing TCR nucleotide sequences with IMGT/GENE-DB human TR gene sequences. Using the TCRdist pipeline, a later analysis assigned CDR3 sequences along with most-parsimonious VDJ recombination scenarios. In a later analysis, each TCR beta chain was defined by its CDR3 amino acid sequence together with its V-gene family, and reads without a unique V-gene family were excluded. In a later analysis, 500 to 650 highly shared, low-generation-probability nucleotide sequences were removed to address suspected cross-contamination and a sequencing artifact. In a later analysis, a clonal expansion index for each public chain was calculated from normalized within-repertoire ranks of inferred template counts. In a later analysis, generation probabilities were computed using a VDJ recombination model fitted to out-of-frame rearrangements, and the results were checked against IGoR. In a later analysis, TCR-TCR, TCR-HLA and TCR-CMV co-occurrence was scored with hypergeometric tests, and a repertoire-size bias correction was applied to TCR pairs. A later analysis estimated false discovery rates by permuting HLA or CMV assignments 20 times. In a later analysis, co-occurring TCRs were grouped using DBSCAN, and TCRdist sequence similarity was added for clustering within HLA-allele-positive subsets. Repertoires with fewer than 30,000 or more than 120,000 public chains, plus five repertoires with anomalous nucleotide sharing, were excluded from co-occurrence clustering. This is the immuneACCESS table as TCRdb keeps it, with only in-frame sequences that have V and J called. A part of the clones is gone; compared with another copy, unresolved V genes explain less than half, and the rest is unexplained. The DNA was the basis for D and trimming; V, J and clone size are from that table. The table for this sample lists about 200,000 clones; 65% to 80% of them were counted only once. The ten biggest clones cover about 4.4% of the sample.

The investigation overall reported the following: In a later analysis, several top co-occurrence clusters were reported to appear linked to parvovirus B19, influenza, CMV and Epstein-Barr virus. The authors suggested that the approach could potentially be extended to other disease states and immunological phenotypes. Assigning TCR associations to individual alleles was difficult when HLA alleles, especially DR and DQ, strongly co-occurred. In a later analysis, around 17,000 TCR beta sequences were associated with specific HLA alleles at a false discovery rate of 0.05. In vitro tests confirmed that a few of the cytomegalovirus-associated TCR beta chains recognize cytomegalovirus antigens. A further reported finding was that TCR beta sequences accurately predicted the HLA-A and HLA-B alleles for most subjects in the first cohort. Most TCR sequences were observed very rarely across donors, whereas some public TCRs were present in many individuals. CMV serostatus was the only immune exposure information available for the cohort. In this cohort, only TCR beta chains were sequenced, and detectable features were limited by the absence of alpha or paired-chain data. Compared with equally common non-associated chains, HLA-associated TCR beta chains in a later analysis were more clonally expanded and had lower generation probabilities. The sequencing pipeline was judged likely to have produced a cluster of highly shared sequence variants as a technical artifact. In an earlier analysis of several hundred of the donors, most TCR beta V segments were observed in productive rearrangements about 87% or about 30% of the time, broadly matching IMGT annotations. A later genetic analysis associated a missense DCLRE1C variant with V-gene and J-gene trimming of TCR beta chains, and an independent cohort replicated the association. Sequencing depth was assumed to be roughly uniform across donors in the presence/absence analyses, though that assumption may not hold. Compared with the approximately 670-donor mean, donors in an Asian-associated ancestry cluster had fewer N-insertions in productive TCRs, according to a later genetic analysis. According to a later analysis, most CMV-associated TCR beta chains appeared to be HLA-restricted, and the HLA associations seemed to be driven largely by CMV exposure. A later analysis found that TCR association rates varied across HLA loci, with DRB1 alleles showing the most associated TCRs and HLA-C alleles the fewest. The earlier analysis of some 560 of the donors excluded about 16 rarely observed V segments, including chromosome 9 orphons, because counts were too low. Because HLA typing was missing for some donors at each locus, association tests included only the typed subset. Cytomegalovirus status was reported to be diagnosed by the classifier with high specificity and sensitivity in both the original and validation cohorts. Linkage disequilibrium might explain the correlated functional status among segregating V segments, but an unknown experimental factor could not be excluded. In the study, approximately 160 TCR beta chains were listed as associated with cytomegalovirus. The 87-base-pair reads could not distinguish some IMGT-functional V segments, including TRBV6-2 and TRBV6-3, so those segments were excluded.

Sequenced: PBMCs. The sequence is built from TRBV6-5 and TRBJ1-6; D gene: possibly TRBD1, on 6 matching bases. The sequence was collected from a woman in her twenties or thirties in good health and CMV-seropositive. At the DNA level, the sequence is TGTGCCAGCAGTTTACAGGGCTATGGTTCACCCCTCCACTTT. Translated, this is CASSLQGYGSPLHF.